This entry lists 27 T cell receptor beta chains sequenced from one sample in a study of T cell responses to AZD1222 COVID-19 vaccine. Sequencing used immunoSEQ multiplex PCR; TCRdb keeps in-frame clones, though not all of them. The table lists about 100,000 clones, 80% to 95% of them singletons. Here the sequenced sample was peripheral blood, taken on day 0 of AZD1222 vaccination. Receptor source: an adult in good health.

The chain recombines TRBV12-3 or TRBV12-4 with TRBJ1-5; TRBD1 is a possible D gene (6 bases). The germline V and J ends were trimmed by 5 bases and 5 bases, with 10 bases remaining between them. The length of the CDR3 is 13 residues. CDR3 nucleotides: TGTGCCAGCAGTCGGACAGACTATCAGCCCCAGCATTTT. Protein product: CASSRTDYQPQHF.

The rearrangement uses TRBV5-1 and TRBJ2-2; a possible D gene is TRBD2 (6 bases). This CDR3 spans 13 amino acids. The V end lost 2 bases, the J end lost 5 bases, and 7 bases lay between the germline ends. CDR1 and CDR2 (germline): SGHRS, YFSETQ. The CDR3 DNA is TGCGCCAGCAGCTTCCGGGGGACCGGGGAGCTGTTTTTT. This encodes CASSFRGTGELFF.

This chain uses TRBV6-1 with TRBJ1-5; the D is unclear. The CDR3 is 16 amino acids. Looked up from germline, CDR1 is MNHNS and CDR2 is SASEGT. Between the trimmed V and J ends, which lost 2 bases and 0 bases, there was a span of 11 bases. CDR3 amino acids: CASSERGLNSNQPQHF. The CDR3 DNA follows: TGTGCCAGCAGTGAAAGAGGACTGAATAGCAATCAGCCCCAGCATTTT.

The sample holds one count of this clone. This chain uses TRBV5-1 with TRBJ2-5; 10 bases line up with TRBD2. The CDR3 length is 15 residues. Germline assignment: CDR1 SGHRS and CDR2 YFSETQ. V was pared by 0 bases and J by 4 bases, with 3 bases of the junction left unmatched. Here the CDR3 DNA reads TGCGCCAGCAGCTTGGCCGGGACTAGCGTAGAGACCCAGTACTTC. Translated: CASSLAGTSVETQYF.

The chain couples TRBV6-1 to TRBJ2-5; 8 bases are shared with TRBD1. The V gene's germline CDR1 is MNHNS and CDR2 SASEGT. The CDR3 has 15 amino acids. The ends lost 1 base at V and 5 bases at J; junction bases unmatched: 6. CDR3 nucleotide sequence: TGTGCCAGCAGTGAAGGGTACAGGGGGAGTGAGACCCAGTACTTC. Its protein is CASSEGYRGSETQYF.

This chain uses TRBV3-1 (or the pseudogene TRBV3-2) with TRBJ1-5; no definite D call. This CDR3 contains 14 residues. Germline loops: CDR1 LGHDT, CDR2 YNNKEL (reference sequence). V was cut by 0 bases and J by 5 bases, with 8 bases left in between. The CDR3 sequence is CASSQDLGYQPQHF. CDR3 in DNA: TGTGCCAGCAGCCAAGATTTGGGTTATCAGCCCCAGCATTTT.

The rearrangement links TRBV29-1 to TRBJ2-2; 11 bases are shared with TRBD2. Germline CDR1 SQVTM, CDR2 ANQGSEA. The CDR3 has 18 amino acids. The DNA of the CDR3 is TGCAGACCTGGGGGGACTAGCGGTTTTTACGCGAACACCGGGGAGCTGTTTTTT. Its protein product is CRPGGTSGFYANTGELFF.

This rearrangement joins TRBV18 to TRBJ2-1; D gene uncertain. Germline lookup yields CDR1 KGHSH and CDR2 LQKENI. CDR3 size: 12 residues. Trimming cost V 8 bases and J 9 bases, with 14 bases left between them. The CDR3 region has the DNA TGTGCCAGCCTCCGCAACAGATTTGAGCAGTTCTTC. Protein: CASLRNRFEQFF.

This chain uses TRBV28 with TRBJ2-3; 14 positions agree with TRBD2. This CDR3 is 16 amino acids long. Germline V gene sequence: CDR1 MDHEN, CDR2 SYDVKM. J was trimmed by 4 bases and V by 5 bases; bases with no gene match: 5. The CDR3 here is CASSIGLAGGPDTQYF. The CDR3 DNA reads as TGTGCCAGCAGTATCGGACTAGCGGGAGGCCCAGATACGCAGTATTTT. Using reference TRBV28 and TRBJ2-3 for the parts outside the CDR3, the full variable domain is DVKVTQSSRYLVKRTGEKVFLECVQDMDHENMFWYRQDPGLGLRLIYFSYDVKMKEKGDIPEGYSVSREKKERFSLILESASTNQTSMYLCASSIGLAGGPDTQYFGPGTRLTVL.

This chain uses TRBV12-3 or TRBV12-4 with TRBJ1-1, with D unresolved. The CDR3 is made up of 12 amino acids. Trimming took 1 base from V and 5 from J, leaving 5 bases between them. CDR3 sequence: CASSLGVTEAFF. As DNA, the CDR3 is TGTGCCAGCAGTTTAGGGGTGACTGAAGCTTTCTTT.

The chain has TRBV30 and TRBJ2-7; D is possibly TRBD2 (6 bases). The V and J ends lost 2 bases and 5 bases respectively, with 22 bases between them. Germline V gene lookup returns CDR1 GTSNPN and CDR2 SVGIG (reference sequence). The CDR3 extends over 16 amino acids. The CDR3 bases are TGTGCCTGGAGTTTTTTGTGGAGTCTAGCGAGCCACGAGCAGTACTTC. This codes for CAWSFLWSLASHEQYF.

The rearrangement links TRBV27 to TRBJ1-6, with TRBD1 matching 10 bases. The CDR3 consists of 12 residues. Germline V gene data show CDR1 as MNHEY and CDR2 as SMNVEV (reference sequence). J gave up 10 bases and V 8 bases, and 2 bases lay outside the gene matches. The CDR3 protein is CASGTGVSPLHF. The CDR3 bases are TGTGCCAGCGGGACAGGGGTATCACCCCTCCACTTT.

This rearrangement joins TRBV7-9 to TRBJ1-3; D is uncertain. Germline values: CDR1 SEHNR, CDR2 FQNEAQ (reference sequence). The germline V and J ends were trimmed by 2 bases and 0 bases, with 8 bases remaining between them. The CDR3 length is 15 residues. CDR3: CASSLYQISGNTIYF. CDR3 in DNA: TGTGCCAGCAGCTTATATCAAATCTCTGGAAACACCATATATTTT. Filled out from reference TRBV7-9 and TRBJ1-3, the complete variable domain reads DTGVSQNPRHKITKRGQNVTFRCDPISEHNRLYWYRQTLGQGPEFLTYFQNEAQLEKSRLLSDRFSAERPKGSFSTLEIQRTEQGDSAMYLCASSLYQISGNTIYFGEGSWLTVV.

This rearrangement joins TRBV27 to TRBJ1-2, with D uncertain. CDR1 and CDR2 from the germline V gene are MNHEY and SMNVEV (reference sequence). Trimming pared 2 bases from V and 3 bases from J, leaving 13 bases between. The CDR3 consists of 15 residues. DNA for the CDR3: TGTGCCAGCAGTTTAACGGGGAATTGGTACTATGGCTACACCTTC. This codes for CASSLTGNWYYGYTF.

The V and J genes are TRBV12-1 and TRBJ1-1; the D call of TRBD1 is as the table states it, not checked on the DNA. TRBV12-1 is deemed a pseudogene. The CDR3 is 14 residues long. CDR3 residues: CASSPRQIYTEAFF. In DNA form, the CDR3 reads TGTGCCAGCAGCCCAAGACAGATCTACACTGAAGCTTTCTTT.

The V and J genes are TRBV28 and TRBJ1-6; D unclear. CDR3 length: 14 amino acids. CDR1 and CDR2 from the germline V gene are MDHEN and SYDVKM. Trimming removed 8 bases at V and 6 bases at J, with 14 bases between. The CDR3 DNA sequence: TGTGCCAGCTACTCGTCGCTGGGTAATTCACCCCTCCACTTT. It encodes CASYSSLGNSPLHF.

Written as DNA, the CDR3 is TGTGCCAGCAGTGAACGGACAGGGAACTATGGCTACACCTTC. Protein product: CASSERTGNYGYTF. This chain connects TRBV2 to TRBJ1-2; 8 bases line up with TRBD1. The CDR3 length is 14 residues. The V gene end was trimmed by 2 bases and the J gene end by 2 bases; junction bases not matched to a gene: 1. Germline CDR1 reads SNHLY; CDR2 reads FYNNEI.

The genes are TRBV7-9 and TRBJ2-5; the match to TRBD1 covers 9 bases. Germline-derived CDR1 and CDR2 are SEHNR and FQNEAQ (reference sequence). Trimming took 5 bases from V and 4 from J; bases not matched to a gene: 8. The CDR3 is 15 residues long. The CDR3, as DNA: TGTGCCAGCAGCCCGGACAGGGGATGGCCAGAGACCCAGTACTTC. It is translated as CASSPDRGWPETQYF.

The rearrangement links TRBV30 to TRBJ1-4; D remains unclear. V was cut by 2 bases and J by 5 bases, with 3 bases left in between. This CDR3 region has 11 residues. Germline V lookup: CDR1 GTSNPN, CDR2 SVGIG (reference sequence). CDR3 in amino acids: CAWSRNEKLFF. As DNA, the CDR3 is TGTGCCTGGAGTCGAAATGAAAAACTGTTTTTT.

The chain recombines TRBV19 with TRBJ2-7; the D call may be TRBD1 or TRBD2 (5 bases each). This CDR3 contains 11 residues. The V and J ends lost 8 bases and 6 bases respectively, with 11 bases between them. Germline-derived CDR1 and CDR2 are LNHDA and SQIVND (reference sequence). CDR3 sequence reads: CASGGGGEQYF. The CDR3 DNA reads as TGTGCCAGTGGGGGTGGGGGCGAGCAGTACTTC.

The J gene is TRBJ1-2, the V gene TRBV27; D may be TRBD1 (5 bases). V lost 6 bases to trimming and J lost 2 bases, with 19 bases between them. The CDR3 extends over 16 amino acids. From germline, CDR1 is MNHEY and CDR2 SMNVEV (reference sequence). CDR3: CASSEAGMGKNYGYTF. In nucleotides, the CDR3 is TGTGCCAGCAGCGAGGCAGGGATGGGGAAGAACTATGGCTACACCTTC.

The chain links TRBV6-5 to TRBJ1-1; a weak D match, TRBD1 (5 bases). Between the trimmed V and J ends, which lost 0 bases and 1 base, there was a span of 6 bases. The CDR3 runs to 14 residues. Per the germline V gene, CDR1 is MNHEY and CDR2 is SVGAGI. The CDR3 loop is CASSYSTENTEAFF. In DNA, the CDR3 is TGTGCCAGCAGTTACTCGACAGAGAACACTGAAGCTTTCTTT.

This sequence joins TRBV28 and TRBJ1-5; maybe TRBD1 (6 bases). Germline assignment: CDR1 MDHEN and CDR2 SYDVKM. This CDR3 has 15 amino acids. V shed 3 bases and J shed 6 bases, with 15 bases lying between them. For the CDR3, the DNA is TGTGCCAGCAGTTTGAATGGGGGCGTGGGTCAGCCCCAGCATTTT. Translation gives CASSLNGGVGQPQHF.

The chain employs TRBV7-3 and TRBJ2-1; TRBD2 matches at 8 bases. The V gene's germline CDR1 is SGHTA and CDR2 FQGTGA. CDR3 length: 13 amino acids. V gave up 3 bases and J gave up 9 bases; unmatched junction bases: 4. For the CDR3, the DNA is TGTGCCAGCAGCTTTGAGCGGGAGAGTGAGCAGTTCTTC. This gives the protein CASSFERESEQFF.

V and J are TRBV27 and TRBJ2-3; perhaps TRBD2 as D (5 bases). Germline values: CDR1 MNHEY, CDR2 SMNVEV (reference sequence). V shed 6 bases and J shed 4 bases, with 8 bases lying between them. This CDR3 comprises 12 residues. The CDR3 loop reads CASRAAADTQYF. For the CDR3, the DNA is TGTGCCAGCAGAGCGGCGGCAGATACGCAGTATTTT.

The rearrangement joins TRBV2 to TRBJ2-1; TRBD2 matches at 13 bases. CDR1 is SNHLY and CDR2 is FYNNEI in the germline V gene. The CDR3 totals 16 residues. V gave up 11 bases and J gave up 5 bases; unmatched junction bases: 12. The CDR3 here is CASMGLAGPRDNEQFF. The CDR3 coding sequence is TGTGCCTCGATGGGACTAGCGGGGCCCAGGGACAATGAGCAGTTCTTC.

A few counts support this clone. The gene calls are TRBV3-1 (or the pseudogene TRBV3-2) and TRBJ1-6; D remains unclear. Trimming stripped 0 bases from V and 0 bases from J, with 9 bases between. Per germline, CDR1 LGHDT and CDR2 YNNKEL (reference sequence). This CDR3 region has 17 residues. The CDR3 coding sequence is TGTGCCAGCAGCCAAGAACGGATAAGCTCCTATAATTCACCCCTCCACTTT. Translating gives CASSQERISSYNSPLHF.